The following is a T cell receptor (beta chain) sequence with its context. What it recognizes is unknown. The record originates from a study of T cell responses to AZD1222 COVID-19 vaccine. Background on the study: Some second doses came at about 4 weeks and others at about 12 weeks; these were pooled.

TCRdb keeps only in-frame clones here, not all; method: immunoSEQ multiplex PCR. The table records around 72,000 clones, around nine tenths of them present only once. Study findings and constraints: Clonal diversity was possibly underestimated, and the donors were mostly white British, with more females. No repertoire was sampled before or during the peak T cell response, only after it. A rise in Spike-specific TCR breadth and depth followed two AZD1222 doses.

The clonotype originates from an adult in good health. This specimen consisted of peripheral blood, obtained on day 0 of AZD1222 vaccination.

CDR3 DNA sequence: TGTGCCAGCAGCGTCGGGACAGGGAACTATGGCTACACCTTC. Residues: CASSVGTGNYGYTF. The chain couples TRBV7-2 to TRBJ1-2, with 9 positions matching TRBD1. This CDR3 has 14 residues. V was clipped by 5 bases and J by 2 bases; unmatched bases: 3. Germline V gene sequence: CDR1 SGHTA, CDR2 FQGNSA.